This T cell receptor (beta chain) came from a study of primary melanoma T cells and metastatic recurrence. The wider study: These T2 to T4 primary melanomas had thickness greater than 1 mm. Findings and limits, study-wide: Combined with tumor thickness, T-cell fraction reportedly beat other histopathological additions. Regardless of ulceration, mitotic rate or nodal disease, >20% T-cell fraction appeared protective. Independent of thickness, ulceration, mitotic rate and age, T-cell fraction reportedly predicted outcome.

In its sample, this clone was seen once. No antigen is known for it. The assay was immunoSEQ multiplex PCR, and TCRdb's table has in-frame clones only and misses some. The sample includes approximately 350 clones, over 60% of them seen just once. Germline V gene data show CDR1 as MDHEN and CDR2 as SYDVKM. The V segment lost 0 bases and the J segment 6 bases; nucleotides outside the gene matches: 3. The CDR3 spans 15 residues. The rearrangement joins TRBV28 to TRBJ1-2, with TRBD1 matching over 11 bases. Sequences were obtained from melanoma tumor tissue. The clonotype comes from a human donor with melanoma. In DNA, the CDR3 is TGTGCCAGCAGTTTATGGGGACAGGGGGGGAATGGCTACACCTTC. As protein: CASSLWGQGGNGYTF.